These T cell receptor beta chains were read from a single sample in a study of technical replicates of blood from a few donors. The protocol was immunoSEQ multiplex PCR, while the TCRdb copy is restricted to in-frame clones and leaves out a portion. This sample yields under 100,000 clones, of which roughly 96% are seen a single time; 0.31% belongs to the top ten. Material: T cells isolated from PBMCs. The receptors were gathered from a human donor in good health. Both conserved end residues are part of each CDR3. A D gene is named only where the DNA matches it firmly. Where a row states a size, it is once, few, many or the class of an expanded clone; other rows omit it.

J	size	V	D	CDR3	DNA
TRBJ2-3	NA	TRBV11-2	NA	CASQQALTTDTQYF	TGTGCCAGCCAACAGGCGCTTACCACAGATACGCAGTATTTT
TRBJ2-2	NA	TRBV7-3	TRBD2	CASSRFSGTLNTGELFF	TGTGCCAGCAGCAGATTTAGCGGGACACTGAACACCGGGGAGCTGTTTTTT
TRBJ2-2	NA	TRBV7-9	NA	CASTPRGLFNTGELFF	TGTGCCAGCACCCCCCGCGGACTTTTCAACACCGGGGAGCTGTTTTTT
TRBJ1-3	NA	TRBV20-1	NA	CSSGFGNTIYF	TGCAGTTCGGGGTTTGGAAACACCATATATTTT
TRBJ2-1	NA	TRBV5-1	NA	CASSLVPDTNEQFF	TGCGCCAGCAGCTTGGTCCCCGATACAAATGAGCAGTTCTTC
TRBJ2-7	NA	TRBV2	TRBD2	CASSESAREGPLGYEQYF	TGTGCCAGCAGTGAATCGGCGCGGGAGGGCCCATTGGGTTACGAGCAGTACTTC
TRBJ2-3	NA	TRBV4-3	NA	CASSQEPAGTQYF	TGCGCCAGCAGCCAAGAGCCGGCAGGTACGCAGTATTTT
TRBJ1-5	NA	TRBV27	TRBD1	CASSYNRGSNQPQHF	TGTGCCAGCAGTTACAACAGGGGGAGCAATCAGCCCCAGCATTTT
TRBJ2-7	NA	TRBV6-5	TRBD2	CASSSGLAGSYEQYF	TGTGCCAGCAGTTCCGGACTAGCGGGTTCCTACGAGCAGTACTTC
TRBJ1-1	NA	TRBV7-9	TRBD1	CASSTWDRGTEAFF	TGTGCCAGCAGCACCTGGGACAGGGGCACTGAAGCTTTCTTT
TRBJ1-3	once	TRBV6-5	NA	CASSSLVDSGNTIYF	TGTGCCAGCAGCTCCCTTGTAGACTCTGGAAACACCATATATTTT
TRBJ2-2	NA	TRBV7-2	TRBD2	CASSPEGGRGPGELFF	TGTGCCAGCAGCCCAGAGGGCGGGAGGGGCCCCGGGGAGCTGTTTTTT
TRBJ1-1	NA	TRBV6-6	NA	CASSLRQQNTEAFF	TGTGCCAGCAGTTTAAGACAGCAGAACACTGAAGCTTTCTTT
TRBJ1-5	once	TRBV4-2	NA	CASSQEQDIVRNQPQHF	TGTGCCAGCAGCCAAGAGCAGGACATCGTCCGCAATCAGCCCCAGCATTTT
TRBJ1-4	NA	TRBV19	NA	CASSIQGDLNEKLFF	TGTGCCAGTAGTATACAAGGGGATTTAAATGAAAAACTGTTTTTT
TRBJ2-7	NA	TRBV7-9	TRBD1	CASSLRGRTYEQYF	TGTGCCAGCAGCTTGAGGGGGCGAACCTACGAGCAGTACTTC
TRBJ1-1	NA	TRBV9	NA	CASSPPRDTEAFF	TGTGCCAGCAGCCCACCTCGGGACACTGAAGCTTTCTTT
TRBJ2-1	NA	TRBV9	TRBD2	CASSSGTTPGNEQFF	TGTGCCAGCAGCTCCGGGACTACCCCGGGTAATGAGCAGTTCTTC
TRBJ2-3	NA	TRBV9	NA	CASSFKRSADTQYF	TGTGCCAGCAGCTTTAAGCGTAGCGCAGATACGCAGTATTTT
TRBJ2-1	NA	TRBV4-1	TRBD1	CASSQGDRGDYNEQFF	TGCGCCAGCAGCCAAGGGGACAGGGGTGACTACAATGAGCAGTTCTTC
TRBJ2-1	NA	TRBV29-1	TRBD2	CSVRPGLARGNEQFF	TGCAGCGTCCGACCGGGACTAGCGAGGGGGAATGAGCAGTTCTTC
TRBJ2-4	NA	TRBV7-9	NA	CASSVPSTNIQYF	TGTGCCAGCAGCGTCCCTAGCACGAACATTCAGTACTTC
TRBJ2-3	NA	TRBV7-6	TRBD2	CASSPRLALADTQYF	TGTGCCAGCAGCCCAAGACTAGCTTTAGCAGATACGCAGTATTTT
TRBJ2-7	NA	TRBV5-1	TRBD2	CASSLGTSLRYEQYF	TGCGCCAGCAGCCTAGGGACTAGCCTTCGCTACGAGCAGTACTTC
TRBJ2-3	once	TRBV29-1	TRBD1	CSVGEDRGTGTPLSADTQYF	TGCAGCGTTGGAGAGGATAGGGGGACAGGGACCCCGCTGAGTGCAGATACGCAGTATTTT
TRBJ2-1	NA	TRBV28	NA	CASSSPPGHEQFF	TGTGCCAGCAGTTCACCGCCTGGGCATGAGCAGTTCTTC
TRBJ1-4	NA	TRBV6-1	TRBD1	CASSRGTAGNEKLFF	TGTGCCAGTAGTAGGGGGACAGCGGGTAATGAAAAACTGTTTTTT
TRBJ2-7	NA	TRBV5-1	NA	CASSSGEAYPYEQYF	TGCGCCAGCAGCTCGGGGGAGGCCTATCCCTACGAGCAGTACTTC
TRBJ2-7	NA	TRBV28	TRBD2	CASSFGAGGYEQYF	TGTGCCAGCAGTTTTGGAGCGGGGGGCTACGAGCAGTACTTC
TRBJ2-2	NA	TRBV11-3	NA	CASRGLAGELFF	TGTGCCAGCAGGGGACTTGCGGGAGAGCTGTTTTTT
TRBJ1-5	NA	TRBV6-5	NA	CATRLEVGSNQPQHF	TGTGCCACCCGCCTGGAGGTCGGGAGCAATCAGCCCCAGCATTTT
TRBJ1-2	NA	TRBV9	TRBD1	CASSVAAGGGYTF	TGTGCCAGCAGCGTAGCCGCAGGGGGAGGCTACACCTTC
TRBJ2-2	NA	TRBV27	NA	CASSFTAYTGELFF	TGTGCCAGCAGCTTTACAGCTTACACCGGGGAGCTGTTTTTT
TRBJ1-1	NA	TRBV25-1	NA	CASSESRGLGTEAFF	TGTGCCAGCAGTGAATCAAGGGGACTAGGGACTGAAGCTTTCTTT
TRBJ2-5	NA	TRBV2	NA	CASSDGAYQETQYF	TGTGCCAGCAGTGATGGAGCGTACCAAGAGACCCAGTACTTC
TRBJ1-1	NA	TRBV30	NA	CACERNTEAFF	TGTGCCTGTGAGAGAAACACTGAAGCTTTCTTT
TRBJ2-2	NA	TRBV28	TRBD2	CASGLAGEHTGELFF	TGTGCCAGCGGGCTAGCGGGAGAGCACACCGGGGAGCTGTTTTTT
TRBJ1-5	NA	TRBV5-4	TRBD1	CASSADRGDQPQHF	TGTGCCAGCAGCGCGGACAGGGGGGATCAGCCCCAGCATTTT
TRBJ2-7	NA	TRBV27	NA	CASSPLQEIYEQYF	TGTGCCAGCAGTCCCTTACAGGAGATCTACGAGCAGTACTTC
TRBJ2-2	NA	TRBV30	TRBD1	CAWSLQQGVMFF	TGTGCCTGGAGTCTTCAACAGGGGGTAATGTTTTTT
TRBJ2-1	NA	TRBV5-1	NA	CASSLGGVDEQFF	TGCGCCAGCAGCTTAGGGGGAGTAGATGAGCAGTTCTTC
TRBJ1-2	NA	TRBV7-2	NA	CASSLGGSSGRYGYTF	TGTGCCAGCAGCTTGGGAGGGTCGTCGGGCCGCTATGGCTACACCTTC
TRBJ1-2	NA	TRBV7-2	TRBD1	CASSLGQGANGYTF	TGTGCCAGCAGCTTGGGACAGGGGGCTAATGGCTACACCTTC
TRBJ2-2	once	TRBV14	TRBD1	CASSLRTGDSGELFF	TGTGCCAGCAGCCTTAGGACAGGGGACTCCGGGGAGCTGTTTTTT
TRBJ1-5	NA	TRBV2	NA	CATNTQGDQPQHF	TGTGCCACGAATACTCAGGGCGATCAGCCCCAGCATTTT
TRBJ2-3	NA	TRBV30	TRBD1	CAWSFGTATDTQYF	TGTGCCTGGAGCTTCGGGACAGCCACAGATACGCAGTATTTT